Listed below are T cell receptor beta chains from one sample, sequenced in a study of T cells in Graves' hyperthyroidism and ophthalmopathy. One entry per CDR3 protein, called by TCRdb with MiXCR from the multiplex PCR reads. The repertoire consists of approximately 620,000 distinct CDR3 sequences, with approximately 15% occurring once and the leading ten covering more than 5%. The sequencing sample was made of blood. The origin of the receptors is a woman aged 25 to 45 with Graves' hyperthyroidism that later progressed to Graves' ophthalmopathy. CDR3s include the opening cysteine and the closing phenylalanine or tryptophan. A D gene is named only where the DNA matches it firmly. The size entry is marked missing in some rows and otherwise reads once, few, many or a size class.

size	V	D	J	DNA	CDR3
many	TRBV28	.	TRBJ2-5	TGTGCCAGCCAGGGAGGAGAGACCCAGTACTTC	CASQGGETQYF
few	TRBV7-6	.	TRBJ2-3	TGTGCCAGCAGGCCTTTGACAGATACGCAGTATTTT	CASRPLTDTQYF
many	TRBV7-2	.	TRBJ1-2	TGTGCCAGCAGCTCTCGTCTAGGACAGCTAAGGGATGGCTACACCTTC	CASSSRLGQLRDGYTF
many	TRBV7-2	.	TRBJ1-2	TGTGCCAGCAGCTTAGCGCTGACTCCGGGAGGCTACACCTTC	CASSLALTPGGYTF
few	TRBV7-2	TRBD1	TRBJ2-2	TGTGCCAGCAGCCCTGGACAGGGGCCTGAGACCGGGGAGCTGTTTTTT	CASSPGQGPETGELFF
many	TRBV7-6	.	TRBJ2-1	TGTGCCAGCAGCTTAGAGACAGTTGATGCCTACAATGAGCAGTTCTTC	CASSLETVDAYNEQFF
many	TRBV6-1	.	TRBJ2-4	TGTGCCAGCAGTGATACGGGGATTAACAAAAACATTCAGTACTTC	CASSDTGINKNIQYF
.	TRBV5-1	.	TRBJ2-1	TGCGCCAGCAGCTTGAACTTCGATGAGCAGTTCTTC	CASSLNFDEQFF
many	TRBV27	.	TRBJ1-5	TGTGCCAGCAGTTTGGCGGGGGGGTCAAGCAATCAGCCCCAGCATTTT	CASSLAGGSSNQPQHF
.	TRBV7-3	TRBD2	TRBJ2-1	TGTGCCAGCAGCTTAACTAGACTAGCGGGAAGCTCCTACAATGAGCAGTTCTTC	CASSLTRLAGSSYNEQFF
.	TRBV20-1	.	TRBJ1-5	TGCAGTGCTAGAACACGGATCTATAGCAATCAGCCCCAGCATTTT	CSARTRIYSNQPQHF
many	TRBV7-8	.	TRBJ2-7	TGTGCCAGCAGCGAAGCAACCCTCCGGGACTCCTACGAGCAGTACTTC	CASSEATLRDSYEQYF
.	TRBV19	.	TRBJ2-1	TGTGCCAGTAGTAAAGGGCAGAACAATGAGCAGTTCTTC	CASSKGQNNEQFF
many	TRBV28	TRBD1	TRBJ1-1	TGTGCCAGCAGAACAGGGGGCGTTTTGAACACTGAAGCTTTCTTT	CASRTGGVLNTEAFF
many	TRBV5-1	.	TRBJ2-1	TGTGCCAGCAGCTTAGGGGTAAATGAGCAGTTCTTC	CASSLGVNEQFF
.	TRBV11-2	TRBD2	TRBJ2-3	TGTGCCAGCAGCCCCCCGTCTAGCGGGAGGGGCGATACGCAGTATTTT	CASSPPSSGRGDTQYF
.	TRBV7-9	.	TRBJ1-2	TGTGCCAGCAGCTTATGGGACGCCGAGTTCTATGGCTACACCTTC	CASSLWDAEFYGYTF
many	TRBV11-2	.	TRBJ2-2	TGTGCCAGCAGCCGTATCGCGAACACCGGGGAGCTGTTTTTT	CASSRIANTGELFF
many	TRBV29-1	TRBD2	TRBJ2-1	TGCAGCGTTGAGGGGAGCGGGAATTACAATGAGCAGTTCTTC	CSVEGSGNYNEQFF
.	TRBV10-3	.	TRBJ2-2	TGTGCCATCAGTGATGTGCACAGGGACCTCGACACCGGGGAGCTGTTTTTT	CAISDVHRDLDTGELFF
many	TRBV28	TRBD1	TRBJ1-4	TGTGCCAGCAGTCCCTGGACAGGGGGGAATGAAAAACTGTTTTTT	CASSPWTGGNEKLFF
many	TRBV2	TRBD2	TRBJ2-1	TGTGCCAGCAGTGCACTAGCGGAGACTTTTAAGGAGCAGTTCTTC	CASSALAETFKEQFF
many	TRBV6-2/TRBV6-3	TRBD2	TRBJ2-5	TGTGCCAGCAGCCGGATTTTCGGGACTAGCGGGAGTGCAGAGACCCAGTACTTC	CASSRIFGTSGSAETQYF
many	TRBV20-1	.	TRBJ2-7	TGCAGTGCTTTAGACGGAGGATCAGGCGAGCAGTACTTC	CSALDGGSGEQYF